This is a list of T cell receptor beta chains from one sample in a study of patients and donors after allogeneic stem cell transplantation. TCRdb called the RT-PCR reads again in MiXCR, with one record for every CDR3 protein. This table holds about 400,000 distinct CDR3 sequences, 15% to 20% found once. The sequenced sample was blood, either unsorted or a sorted T cell fraction (not recorded which). The receptors derive from a human donor who was either an allogeneic HSCT recipient or a stem cell or donor lymphocyte infusion donor (not recorded which). It is not recorded whose cells these are; they may come from a transplant donor. The CDR3 runs from the conserved cysteine through the conserved F or W. A D gene is named only where the DNA matches it firmly. The size entry is marked missing in some rows and otherwise reads once, few, many or a size class.

>TRBV5-1|TRBJ2-3|-|-
TGCGCCAGCAGTCCGGAGGGATCATCAGATACGCAGTATTTT
CASSPEGSSDTQYF
>TRBV9|TRBJ2-2|many|-
TGTGCCAGCAGCGTAGCTCCCCCAGGGGCCGGAACCGGGGAGCTGTTTTTT
CASSVAPPGAGTGELFF
>TRBV5-1|TRBJ2-7|-|-
TGCGCCAGCAGAGATACAGGGCCCGAGCAGTACTTC
CASRDTGPEQYF
>TRBV10-3|TRBJ1-1|-|TRBD1
TGTGCCATCAGCCAGAGGAACAGGGGGCCTACCACTGAAGCTTTCTTT
CAISQRNRGPTTEAFF
>TRBV5-6|TRBJ1-3|-|-
TGTGCCAGCAGCTTGGGGACCCTATTACTAACTGGAAACACCATATATTTT
CASSLGTLLLTGNTIYF
>TRBV14|TRBJ1-1|few|-
TGTGCCAGCAGCCAAGACCGTCCAGGGAACACTGAAGCTTTCTTT
CASSQDRPGNTEAFF
>TRBV12-3/TRBV12-4|TRBJ1-2|few|TRBD1
TGTGCCAGCAGTCTGACAGGGGGTCTTCTTAACTATGGCTACACCTTC
CASSLTGGLLNYGYTF
>TRBV9|TRBJ1-6|few|-
TGTGCCAGCAGCGCCCAGGGATTCTATAATTCACCCCTCCACTTT
CASSAQGFYNSPLHF
>TRBV29-1|TRBJ1-3|few|-
TGCAGCGTTCGTCCGGGGGACAACTCTGGAAACACCATATATTTT
CSVRPGDNSGNTIYF
>TRBV20-1|TRBJ2-3|-|-
TGCAGTGCGGAGGGACAGCCTAGCACAGATACGCAGTATTTT
CSAEGQPSTDTQYF
>TRBV11-2|TRBJ2-2|many|-
TGTGCCAGCAGCTTACGGTGGGGAGGCACCGGGGAGCTGTTTTTT
CASSLRWGGTGELFF
>TRBV7-9|TRBJ2-3|-|TRBD1
TGTGCCAGCAGCGCACAGGGGACCAGCACAGATACGCAGTATTTT
CASSAQGTSTDTQYF
>TRBV12-3/TRBV12-4|TRBJ2-7|-|-
TGTGCCAGCGGGACAAAGGTCCCCTACGAGCAGTACTTC
CASGTKVPYEQYF
>TRBV5-1|TRBJ2-1|few|TRBD2
TGCGCCAGCAGTCGACTAGCGGGACAGGGGCAGTTCTTC
CASSRLAGQGQFF
>TRBV30|TRBJ2-7|few|-
TGTGCCTGGAGTGTCCTCCGGTCATCGTCTCAGGAGCAGTACTTC
CAWSVLRSSSQEQYF
>TRBV11-1|TRBJ2-4|-|-
TGTGCCAGCAGCAGCCAAACACAGGGTTTGGGGAACCTAGCCAAAAACATTCAGTACTTC
CASSSQTQGLGNLAKNIQYF
>TRBV5-1|TRBJ2-3|few|-
TGCGCCAGCAGCTTGGTGGCTAGCACAGATACGCAGTATTTT
CASSLVASTDTQYF
>TRBV28|TRBJ2-7|-|TRBD2
TGTGCCAGCAGTCCCCATGGGACTAGCGGGAGAAGCGAGCAGTACTTC
CASSPHGTSGRSEQYF
>TRBV10-3|TRBJ2-2|few|TRBD1
TGTGCCATCAGTCCCGGGACAGGGAACACCGGGGAGCTGTTTTTT
CAISPGTGNTGELFF
>TRBV7-9|TRBJ1-6|few|-
TGTGCCAGCAGTTCTGACCTAACCTCCTATAATTCACCCCTCCACTTT
CASSSDLTSYNSPLHF
>TRBV7-9|TRBJ2-3|few|-
TGTGCCAGCAGCTTACTCATGCAGGGGAGGGCAGATACGCAGTATTTT
CASSLLMQGRADTQYF
>TRBV7-2|TRBJ2-3|-|-
TGTGCCAGCAGCTTAATATGGTTAGCCTCAGATACGCAGTATTTT
CASSLIWLASDTQYF
>TRBV5-1|TRBJ2-3|few|TRBD2
TGCGCCAGCAGAAGAGCGGGGAGCACAGATACGCAGTATTTT
CASRRAGSTDTQYF
>TRBV5-1|TRBJ2-7|few|TRBD1
TGCGCCAGCAGCTATGACAGGGTTGGCGAGCAGTACTTC
CASSYDRVGEQYF
>TRBV9|TRBJ2-1|-|-
TGTGCCAGCAGCGTAGAAGGAGCGGTGTACAATGAGCAGTTCTTC
CASSVEGAVYNEQFF
>TRBV7-3|TRBJ2-7|-|TRBD1
TGTGCCAGCAGCTTACGGGGACAGGGGCCCTACGAGCAGTACTTC
CASSLRGQGPYEQYF
>TRBV7-2|TRBJ1-2|few|-
TGTGCCAGCAGCTTAGTGAGGGGTCCCGGCTATGGCTACACCTTC
CASSLVRGPGYGYTF
>TRBV15|TRBJ2-4|-|-
TGTGCCACCAGCAGCGGAGCCAAAAATATTCAGTACTTC
CATSSGAKNIQYF
>TRBV4-3|TRBJ2-1|-|TRBD2
TGCGTCAGCAGCCAAGATCGTGGACTAGTCGGTGGTGAGCAGTTCTTC
CVSSQDRGLVGGEQFF
>TRBV18|TRBJ2-3|few|-
TGTGCCAGCTCACCACTAGGCCAACCCACAGATACGCAGTATTTT
CASSPLGQPTDTQYF
>TRBV12-3/TRBV12-4|TRBJ1-2|many|-
TGTGCCAGCAGTCCTCCCGACAGGAACTATGGCTACACCTTC
CASSPPDRNYGYTF
>TRBV3-1|TRBJ2-5|-|TRBD2
TGTGCCAGCAGCCATACTAGCGGGGGGTACCAAGAGACCCAGTACTTC
CASSHTSGGYQETQYF
>TRBV3-1|TRBJ2-1|few|TRBD1
TGTGCCAGCAGCCACCGGGACAGGGGTTGGAATGAGCAGTTCTTC
CASSHRDRGWNEQFF
>TRBV7-2|TRBJ1-2|many|-
TGTGCCAGCAGCTTTGCAGGAAACCGCTATGGCTACACCTTC
CASSFAGNRYGYTF
>TRBV12-3/TRBV12-4|TRBJ2-2|many|-
TGTGCCAGCAGCCCCAAAACCAGGGATCGGAACACCGGGGAGCTGTTTTTT
CASSPKTRDRNTGELFF
>TRBV10-3|TRBJ1-3|-|-
TGTGCCATCAGTGAAAGGCGGGGAACCGGCCCTGGAAACACCATATATTTT
CAISERRGTGPGNTIYF
>TRBV10-2|TRBJ1-5|-|-
TGCGCCAGCAGTGGAGGAAATAGCAATCAGCCCCAGCATTTT
CASSGGNSNQPQHF
>TRBV28|TRBJ1-1|many|-
TGTGCCAGCAGTTTGAGGAGACCCACTGAAGCTTTCTTT
CASSLRRPTEAFF
>TRBV20-1|TRBJ2-3|few|TRBD1
TGCAGTGCTAGAGGACAGGGGAGCACAGATACGCAGTATTTT
CSARGQGSTDTQYF
>TRBV4-1|TRBJ2-3|-|-
TGCGCCAGCAGCCAAGACCTCTTTGACTACCTCACAGATACGCAGTATTTT
CASSQDLFDYLTDTQYF
>TRBV2|TRBJ2-7|few|TRBD2
TGTGCCAGCACCGAAAGGGGACTATCCTACGAGCAGTACTTC
CASTERGLSYEQYF
>TRBV12-3/TRBV12-4|TRBJ2-7|many|-
TGTGCCAGCAGCATATCCTACGAGCAGTACTTC
CASSISYEQYF
>TRBV20-1|TRBJ1-6|-|-
TGCAGTGCTAGAGTGGATTCTTCACCCCTCCACTTT
CSARVDSSPLHF
>TRBV7-2|TRBJ2-1|-|TRBD1
TGTGCCAGCAGCTTAACAGGGGTTGCCTACAATGAGCAGTTCTTC
CASSLTGVAYNEQFF
>TRBV12-3/TRBV12-4|TRBJ1-3|-|-
TGTGCCAGCAGTTTAGGTGCGGAGCTCTCTGGAAACACCATATATTTT
CASSLGAELSGNTIYF
>TRBV7-3|TRBJ2-3|-|-
TGTGCCAGCGGGGAGGGCACAGATACGCAGTATTTT
CASGEGTDTQYF
>TRBV15|TRBJ2-7|few|TRBD1
TGTGCCACCAGCAGAGCGACAGGGGCCCAGCTTTCGTACGAGCAGTACTTC
CATSRATGAQLSYEQYF
>TRBV12-3/TRBV12-4|TRBJ1-6|-|-
TGTGCCAGCAGTCCAGGACAGTTGAGCTCCTATAATTCACCCCTCCACTTT
CASSPGQLSSYNSPLHF
>TRBV7-8|TRBJ2-1|-|-
TGTGCCAGCAGCTCCCCCCGCAGGGGGGCCTACAATGAGCAGTTCTTC
CASSSPRRGAYNEQFF
>TRBV3-1|TRBJ2-2|-|TRBD2
TGTGCCAGCAGCCAAGAGGAGCGGGGGCTGAACACCGGGGAGCTGTTTTTT
CASSQEERGLNTGELFF
>TRBV29-1|TRBJ1-1|many|-
TGCAGCGTTGAAACCTGGGGGACTGAAGCTTTCTTT
CSVETWGTEAFF
>TRBV11-2|TRBJ1-2|many|-
TGTGCCAGCAAGAGGACCGCTTTCTATGGCTACACCTTC
CASKRTAFYGYTF
>TRBV5-6|TRBJ2-7|-|-
TGTGCCAGCAGCAGACGACGGGTTCTGTACGAGCAGTACTTC
CASSRRRVLYEQYF